The 15 T cell receptor beta chains below all came from one sample that was sequenced in a study of blood T cell repertoires in COVID-19. Measured with immunoSEQ multiplex PCR; TCRdb has only the in-frame clones, and not every one. The data show about 60,000 clones, about nine tenths seen once. The sample taken for sequencing was peripheral blood. These receptors came from a human donor in a cohort sampled during active COVID-19.

The gene calls are TRBV4-1 and TRBJ1-4; perhaps TRBD1 as D (5 bases). The germline gives CDR1 MGHRA, CDR2 YSYEKL. This CDR3 has 16 amino acids. V lost 2 bases, J lost 7 bases, and 17 bases lay in between. CDR3 nucleotides: TGCGCCAGCAGCCAACGTCCAGTCTGGCAGGGTGAAAAACTGTTTTTT. Translating gives CASSQRPVWQGEKLFF.

The V call is TRBV10-3, the J call TRBJ2-1; TRBD1 might be the D (6 bases). Germline V lookup: CDR1 ENHRY, CDR2 SYGVKD. The CDR3 loop spans 13 amino acids. V was trimmed by 7 bases and J by 5 bases, leaving 12 bases between them. CDR3 residues: CAIKTGVHNEQFF. The DNA of the CDR3 is TGTGCCATCAAGACAGGAGTTCACAATGAGCAGTTCTTC.

V is TRBV5-1 and J is TRBJ2-2, with 15 bases aligning to TRBD2. The V segment lost 4 bases and the J segment 6 bases; nucleotides outside the gene matches: 7. CDR3 length: 17 amino acids. The germline V gene encodes CDR1 SGHRS and CDR2 YFSETQ. CDR3 in amino acids: CASSRGLAGGGPGELFF. CDR3 nucleotide sequence: TGCGCCAGCAGCCGGGGACTAGCGGGAGGCGGGCCCGGGGAGCTGTTTTTT.

The chain uses TRBV4-3 and TRBJ2-1, with D unclear. Trimming cost V 0 bases and J 9 bases, with 12 bases left between them. The CDR3 is made up of 14 amino acids. Germline V gives CDR1 LGHNA, CDR2 YSLEER. The DNA for the CDR3 is TGCGCCAGCAGCCAAGACTACCCGAGAAGTGAGCAGTTCTTC. Its protein is CASSQDYPRSEQFF.

The rearrangement joins TRBV6-5 to TRBJ1-2; D perhaps matches TRBD1 (6 bases). The germline V gene has CDR1 MNHEY and CDR2 SVGAGI. The CDR3 totals 14 residues. The ends were cut back, 0 bases at V and 4 bases at J, with 9 bases in the middle. The CDR3 region has the DNA TGTGCCAGCAGTTACTCCAGGGGCCCCTATGGCTACACCTTC. As protein: CASSYSRGPYGYTF.

The chain combines TRBV15 with TRBJ1-1; TRBD1 matches at 7 bases. The CDR3 runs to 16 residues. J lost 5 bases, V lost 3 bases, and 12 bases had no gene match. CDR1 is LNHNV and CDR2 is YYDKDF in the germline V gene (reference sequence). CDR3 sequence (DNA): TGTGCCACCAGCAGGGGGGACAGAGGGTTGTGGACTGAAGCTTTCTTT. It encodes CATSRGDRGLWTEAFF.

This chain links TRBV5-1 with TRBJ2-1; TRBD2 aligns across 7 bases. V gave up 4 bases and J gave up 6 bases; unmatched junction bases: 10. This CDR3 spans 15 amino acids. Per the germline V gene, CDR1 is SGHRS and CDR2 is YFSETQ. The CDR3 spells CASSTLAVASNEQFF. In nucleotides, the CDR3 is TGCGCCAGCAGCACCCTAGCGGTTGCCTCCAATGAGCAGTTCTTC.

This clone was seen only once. V and J are TRBV7-3 and TRBJ2-5; D not certain. CDR1 SGHTA and CDR2 FQGTGA come from the germline V gene. Trimming took 2 bases from V and 0 from J, leaving 4 bases between them. The CDR3 extends over 13 amino acids. The CDR3 bases are TGTGCCAGCAGCTTAGACAACCAAGAGACCCAGTACTTC. It translates to CASSLDNQETQYF.

This clone was seen a handful of times. J is TRBJ2-5 and V is TRBV11-2; 12 bases fit TRBD1. This CDR3 contains 15 residues. Per the germline V gene, CDR1 is SGHAT and CDR2 is FQNNGV. Unmatched junction bases numbered 4, after V lost 4 bases and J lost 4 bases. In DNA form, the CDR3 reads TGTGCCAGCAGCTCCCGGGACAGGGGGCGAGAGACCCAGTACTTC. This sequence encodes CASSSRDRGRETQYF.

The chain links TRBV5-1 to TRBJ1-4; TRBD1 matches at 10 bases. V lost 4 bases and J lost 5; bases outside the gene matches: 2. The CDR3 consists of 14 residues. CDR1 SGHRS and CDR2 YFSETQ come from the germline V gene. CDR3 DNA sequence: TGCGCCAGCAGCCGGACAGGGGGGAATGAAAAACTGTTTTTT. Translating it yields CASSRTGGNEKLFF.

The chain joins TRBV2 to TRBJ1-4; the match to TRBD1 covers 7 bases. This CDR3 comprises 13 residues. The trim removed 7 bases at V and 7 bases at J, leaving 6 bases unmatched. Germline lookup yields CDR1 SNHLY and CDR2 FYNNEI. The CDR3 DNA reads TGTGCCAGCACCAGGACAGGAGTTGAAAAACTGTTTTTT. This encodes CASTRTGVEKLFF.

CDR3 DNA: TGTGCCAGCCAGGGTCAGGGTAGTGGAACTAATGAAAAACTGTTTTTT. This translates into CASQGQGSGTNEKLFF. J is TRBJ1-4 and V is TRBV11-2; a possible D gene is TRBD1 (5 bases). CDR3 length: 16 amino acids. V was shortened by 8 bases and J by 1 base, with 17 bases between the two germline ends. Germline loops: CDR1 SGHAT, CDR2 FQNNGV.

This sequence joins TRBV6-5 and TRBJ2-2; 8 bases are shared with TRBD1. The germline V gene has CDR1 MNHEY and CDR2 SVGAGI. The CDR3 extends over 15 amino acids. V lost 6 bases, J lost 0 bases, and 3 bases stayed unmatched. CDR3 nucleotide sequence: TGTGCCAGCAGAGGACAGGGTGCGAACACCGGGGAGCTGTTTTTT. As protein: CASRGQGANTGELFF.

The chain combines TRBV4-3 with TRBJ2-7, with TRBD1 identical over 10 bases. V shed 3 bases, J shed 6 bases, and the junction held 8 bases outside the gene matches. Germline V lookup: CDR1 LGHNA, CDR2 YSLEER. The CDR3 sequence is 15 residues long. CDR3 coding DNA: TGCGCCAGCAGCCATAGTCCCGGGACAGGGGTCGAGCAGTACTTC. It encodes CASSHSPGTGVEQYF.

The chain has TRBV7-9 and TRBJ2-1; 9 bases line up with TRBD2. Germline values: CDR1 SEHNR, CDR2 FQNEAQ (reference sequence). The CDR3 is made up of 17 amino acids. V dropped 2 bases and J dropped 9; count of bases not matched to a gene: 14. The CDR3 DNA reads as TGTGCCAGCAGCTTATATTCTCGCGGGGGGGCCGGCGGTGAGCAGTTCTTC. It is translated as CASSLYSRGGAGGEQFF.